This T cell receptor beta chain was sequenced during a study of Graves' ophthalmopathy and Graves' hyperthyroidism. Looking at the study overall: Sampling took place at initial diagnosis, with peripheral blood obtained before any treatment.

This clonotype was seen only once. No antigen is known for it. Overall study results and limits: Most expanded clonotypes in thyroid above 0.001 frequency also showed up in blood.

For donors with ophthalmopathy, the disease showed moderate-to-severe activity, reached CAS ≥3 and NOSPECS ≥4, and had lasted under 3 months. V lost 6 bases, J lost 10 bases, and 8 bases stayed unmatched. The CDR3 extends over 15 amino acids. From germline, CDR1 is SGHTA and CDR2 FQGNSA. The study amplified TCR beta CDR3 regions using RNA transcripts. First-round RT-PCR relied on HTBI primers, and a second-round multiplex PCR came next. A single record per CDR3 protein comes from TCRdb applying MiXCR to the multiplex PCR reads. The sample lists 350,000 or so distinct CDR3 sequences, 17% occurring once.

The sequencing input was peripheral blood. The origin of this receptor is an adult man with Graves' ophthalmopathy. The rearrangement uses TRBV7-2 and TRBJ1-6, with 11 bases aligning to TRBD1. The CDR3 sequence is CASSPDRGRGSPLHF. The CDR3 coding sequence is TGTGCCAGCAGTCCGGACAGGGGGCGCGGGTCACCCCTCCACTTT.